This TCR beta chain was documented in a study of blood T cell repertoires in COVID-19. The method was immunoSEQ multiplex PCR; TCRdb's version includes in-frame clones alone and lacks a portion of them. The sample has around 300,000 clones; 75% to 90% are singletons. Germline CDR1 and CDR2: GTSNPN and SVGIG (reference sequence). This CDR3 comprises 16 residues. V was cut by 8 bases and J by 4 bases, with 25 bases left in between. The receptor was isolated from a woman in her 30s with active or convalescent COVID-19. The sample comprised peripheral blood. The rearrangement joins TRBV30 to TRBJ2-3; maybe TRBD2 (5 bases). The CDR3 region is CALTPRTQTHADTQYF. CDR3 DNA: TGTGCCCTAACCCCGAGGACTCAGACCCACGCAGATACGCAGTATTTT.